This T cell receptor (beta chain) emerged from a study of blood T cell repertoires in COVID-19. Study in general: Collection of acute and convalescent COVID-19 samples took place in the United States, Italy and Spain. Sources were T cells, B-cell-depleted T cells, or PBMCs; the material itself was cDNA or gDNA.

Germline CDR1 and CDR2: SGDLS and YYNGEE. V lost 0 bases, J lost 6 bases, and 10 bases lay in between. The CDR3 contains 15 residues. TCRdb's copy holds only in-frame clones and misses some; the assay was immunoSEQ multiplex PCR. The sample shows tens of thousands of clones, about nine tenths of them seen only once. This clonotype was obtained from a human donor in a cohort sampled during active COVID-19. Sample: peripheral blood. The V and J genes are TRBV9 and TRBJ2-6; a possible D gene is TRBD2 (6 bases). For the CDR3, the DNA is TGTGCCAGCAGCGTAGGGACTAATACGGCCAACGTCCTGACTTTC. Its translation is CASSVGTNTANVLTF.